This T cell receptor beta chain was identified in a study of cytomegalovirus exposure and HLA in healthy donors. Whole-study findings and limits: Within a later analysis, the majority of CMV-associated TCR beta chains appeared HLA-restricted.

The study ran its PCR with 60 Vbeta and 13 Jbeta primers. The table came from immunoSEQ multiplex PCR; TCRdb's copy has only in-frame clones and leaves some out. The sample contains approximately 91,000 clones, less than 70% of which appear only once. To note about this clone: What it binds is not known.

Germline assignment: CDR1 GTSNPN and CDR2 SVGIG (reference sequence). V shed 0 bases, J shed 4 bases, and the junction held 6 bases outside the gene matches. The CDR3 extends over 16 amino acids. The chain joins TRBV30 to TRBJ2-1; 10 bases are a match to TRBD2. The sequence derives from a human donor in good health. The sample taken for sequencing was PBMCs. Here the CDR3 reads CAWSVLSSGSYNEQFF. In DNA, the CDR3 is TGTGCCTGGAGTGTACTTTCTAGCGGGAGTTACAATGAGCAGTTCTTC.